Each of the 26 T cell receptor beta chains below was sequenced from the same sample in a study of blood T cell repertoires in COVID-19. TCRdb's table, derived via immunoSEQ multiplex PCR, lists solely in-frame clones and lacks some. The table shows 350,000 to 450,000 clones, with just over 90% occurring only once. The specimen was PBMCs or T cells enriched from blood (not recorded which). The receptors here all came from a woman aged 40-49 years who had been exposed to COVID-19.

This clone was seen more than once but under ten times. The chain combines TRBV7-2 with TRBJ1-4, with D possibly matching TRBD1 (5 bases). The CDR3 length is 14 residues. V was pared by 5 bases and J by 4 bases, with 11 bases between. Germline V gene lookup returns CDR1 SGHTA and CDR2 FQGNSA. The CDR3 sequence is CASSPRQINEKLFF. The CDR3 DNA reads TGTGCCAGCAGCCCAAGACAGATTAATGAAAAACTGTTTTTT.

The rearrangement links TRBV3-1 (or the pseudogene TRBV3-2) to TRBJ2-1, with 10 bases matching TRBD1. Looked up from germline, CDR1 is LGHDT and CDR2 is YNNKEL (reference sequence). This CDR3 is built from 18 residues. With V trimmed by 4 bases and J by 4 bases, 13 bases remained unmatched. As DNA, the CDR3 is TGTGCCAGCAGCCGACTCCGATACCGGGACAGGGGATACAATGAGCAGTTCTTC. Translating gives CASSRLRYRDRGYNEQFF.

The chain recombines TRBV6-5 with TRBJ2-5, with TRBD2 matching over 7 bases. Losses at the gene ends were 6 bases for V and 5 bases for J; bases not matched to a gene: 3. Germline V CDR1 and CDR2: MNHEY, SVGAGI. CDR3 length: 12 amino acids. This chain's CDR3 is CASRRGGETQYF. CDR3 nucleotides: TGTGCCAGCAGAAGGGGAGGGGAGACCCAGTACTTC.

The chain carries TRBV7-9 and TRBJ1-2; 11 bases map to TRBD1. The CDR3 runs to 17 residues. The V segment lost 7 bases and the J segment 7 bases; nucleotides outside the gene matches: 17. Germline assignment: CDR1 SEHNR and CDR2 FQNEAQ (reference sequence). The CDR3 DNA reads as TGTGCCAGCACTACCCAGCGGACAGGGGGCGGAAGGATTGGCTACACCTTC. Its protein is CASTTQRTGGGRIGYTF.

V gene TRBV19 combines with J gene TRBJ1-6, with D possibly matching TRBD1 (6 bases). The CDR3 totals 13 residues. Germline CDR1 is LNHDA and CDR2 is SQIVND (reference sequence). Trimming removed 6 bases at V and 9 bases at J, with 12 bases between. CDR3 protein: CASRAGDISPLHF. The CDR3 region has the DNA TGTGCCAGTAGAGCAGGGGATATTTCACCCCTCCACTTT. Drawing the rest from reference TRBV19 and TRBJ1-6, the complete variable domain is DGGITQSPKYLFRKEGQNVTLSCEQNLNHDAMYWYRQDPGQGLRLIYYSQIVNDFQKGDIAEGYSVSREKKESFPLTVTSAQKNPTAFYLCASRAGDISPLHFGNGTRLTVT.

This rearrangement joins TRBV19 to TRBJ1-2; TRBD1 matches 7 bases. J lost 4 bases, V lost 3 bases, and 11 bases had no gene match. This CDR3 comprises 16 residues. Germline V gene sequence: CDR1 LNHDA, CDR2 SQIVND (reference sequence). CDR3 bases: TGTGCCAGTAGTATCCCTTTCCGACAGGGACTCTATGGCTACACCTTC. Encoded protein: CASSIPFRQGLYGYTF. Drawing the rest from reference TRBV19 and TRBJ1-2, the complete variable domain is DGGITQSPKYLFRKEGQNVTLSCEQNLNHDAMYWYRQDPGQGLRLIYYSQIVNDFQKGDIAEGYSVSREKKESFPLTVTSAQKNPTAFYLCASSIPFRQGLYGYTFGSGTRLTVV.

CDR3 sequence: CASSLGTGGRQPQHF. CDR3 DNA: TGTGCCAGCAGCTTAGGGACAGGGGGCAGGCAGCCCCAGCATTTT. The gene calls are TRBV7-9 and TRBJ1-5; TRBD1 matches 11 bases. Germline CDR1 reads SEHNR; CDR2 reads FQNEAQ (reference sequence). The CDR3 covers 15 residues. Losses at the gene ends were 1 base for V and 7 bases for J; bases not matched to a gene: 3.

The chain is built from TRBV19 and TRBJ1-1, with a tentative D call TRBD1 (6 bases). From germline, CDR1 is LNHDA and CDR2 SQIVND (reference sequence). This CDR3 spans 12 amino acids. V gave up 7 bases and J gave up 7 bases, with 13 bases separating them. CDR3 loop: CASTRTAVEAFF. The CDR3 DNA sequence: TGTGCCAGTACCAGGACAGCCGTTGAAGCTTTCTTT.

This clone was seen once. The chain joins TRBV29-1 to TRBJ1-5, with TRBD1 as a possible D gene (5 bases). CDR3 length: 13 residues. With 4 bases removed from V and 6 bases from J, the gap between germline ends came to 13 bases. Germline V gives CDR1 SQVTM, CDR2 ANQGSEA. CDR3 protein: CSVAPGLSQPQHF. For the CDR3, the DNA is TGCAGCGTTGCCCCAGGGTTGAGTCAGCCCCAGCATTTT.

The V gene is TRBV7-9, the J gene TRBJ1-5; perhaps TRBD1 as D (6 bases). Per the germline V gene, CDR1 is SEHNR and CDR2 is FQNEAQ (reference sequence). There are 14 residues in the CDR3. Trimming left V 1 base short and J 5 bases short, with 9 bases between. This chain's CDR3 is CASSLGDIDQPQHF. The CDR3, as DNA: TGTGCCAGCAGCTTAGGGGACATCGATCAGCCCCAGCATTTT.

This chain joins TRBV5-1 and TRBJ1-3, with D tentatively TRBD1 (5 bases). Trimming removed 0 bases at V and 7 bases at J, with 11 bases between. Germline CDR1 and CDR2: SGHRS and YFSETQ. The length of the CDR3 is 14 residues. CDR3 bases: TGCGCCAGCAGCTTGGCCGGGGGGATGAACACCATATATTTT. Its protein is CASSLAGGMNTIYF.

The gene calls are TRBV21-1 and TRBJ1-5; TRBD1 was called by the table and not checked on the DNA. TRBV21-1 is a listed pseudogene. The CDR3 sequence is 16 residues long. CDR3 sequence: CASTNPGKPRGQPQHF. In DNA, the CDR3 is TGTGCCAGCACCAACCCAGGGAAGCCTAGGGGTCAGCCCCAGCATTTT.

The chain combines TRBV27 with TRBJ2-1, with 9 bases that match TRBD1. V gave up 5 bases and J gave up 7 bases; unmatched junction bases: 12. The CDR3 extends over 16 amino acids. The germline V gene encodes CDR1 MNHEY and CDR2 SMNVEV (reference sequence). CDR3 residues: CASSLIGTGYLNEQFF. CDR3 sequence (DNA): TGTGCCAGCAGTCTAATAGGGACAGGGTATCTGAATGAGCAGTTCTTC.

The chain uses TRBV6-8 and TRBJ2-7; 8 nucleotides line up with TRBD1. The CDR3 contains 16 residues. Unmatched junction bases numbered 12, after V lost 5 bases and J lost 3 bases. Germline assignment: CDR1 MNHGY and CDR2 SAAAGT. The CDR3 DNA follows: TGTGCCAGCAGTAGACGGACAGGGTTGGAAATCTACGAGCAGTACTTC. Encoded protein: CASSRRTGLEIYEQYF.

The CDR3 sequence is CASTYKTGFYEQYF. CDR3 DNA: TGTGCCAGCACTTATAAGACAGGATTCTACGAGCAGTACTTC. The chain joins TRBV6-6 to TRBJ2-7; D might be TRBD1 (6 bases). In germline, CDR1 is MNHNY, CDR2 SVGAGI (reference sequence). The CDR3 covers 14 residues. Trimming shortened V by 7 bases and J by 3 bases, and 16 bases separated the two germline ends.

The chain carries TRBV10-3 and TRBJ1-4, with 8 bases fitting TRBD1. CDR3 size: 17 residues. Germline CDR1 ENHRY, CDR2 SYGVKD. The trim removed 6 bases at V and 5 bases at J, leaving 14 bases unmatched. DNA for the CDR3: TGTGCCATCAGGCCTGACAGGGGCCCTACGAGGAATGAAAAACTGTTTTTT. As protein: CAIRPDRGPTRNEKLFF.

The chain uses TRBV19 and TRBJ1-4; the D gene is possibly TRBD1 (5 bases). V was clipped by 2 bases and J by 8 bases, with 12 bases between them. The CDR3 loop spans 14 amino acids. The germline V gene has CDR1 LNHDA and CDR2 SQIVND (reference sequence). The CDR3 DNA reads as TGTGCCAGTAGTATAAGCCAGGGAAAAGAAAAACTGTTTTTT. It is translated as CASSISQGKEKLFF. Combining the CDR3 with reference TRBV19 and TRBJ1-4 gives the whole variable domain DGGITQSPKYLFRKEGQNVTLSCEQNLNHDAMYWYRQDPGQGLRLIYYSQIVNDFQKGDIAEGYSVSREKKESFPLTVTSAQKNPTAFYLCASSISQGKEKLFFGSGTQLSVL.

CDR3 sequence (DNA): TGTGCCAGTAGTGGAGACAGGGGCACTGAAGCTTTCTTT. Its protein product is CASSGDRGTEAFF. The chain carries TRBV19 and TRBJ1-1; 8 positions match TRBD1. The CDR3 length is 13 residues. From germline, CDR1 is LNHDA and CDR2 SQIVND (reference sequence). After removal of 5 bases from V and 4 bases from J, the junction contained 3 bases not matched to a gene.

This chain links TRBV27 with TRBJ2-3, with D perhaps TRBD2 (7 bases). This CDR3 is built from 15 residues. V was trimmed by 5 bases and J by 3 bases, leaving 15 bases between them. Germline CDR1 MNHEY, CDR2 SMNVEV (reference sequence). In DNA, the CDR3 is TGTGCCAGCAGTCCGGGGGGCATCGGGACAGATACGCAGTATTTT. This encodes CASSPGGIGTDTQYF.

The J gene is TRBJ1-3, the V gene TRBV7-2, with TRBD1 identical over 9 bases. The V gene's germline CDR1 is SGHTA and CDR2 FQGNSA. The CDR3 contains 15 residues. V shed 4 bases and J 3 bases; nucleotides not matched to a gene: 4. CDR3 sequence reads: CASSWDRAGGNTIYF. The CDR3 DNA follows: TGTGCCAGCAGCTGGGACAGGGCGGGTGGAAACACCATATATTTT.

This sequence joins TRBV27 and TRBJ2-7; D may be TRBD2 (5 bases). V was pared by 1 base and J by 4 bases, with 14 bases between. The CDR3 spans 15 residues. The germline V gene has CDR1 MNHEY and CDR2 SMNVEV (reference sequence). The chain's CDR3 is CASSLLGGPGYEQYF. The CDR3 DNA reads as TGTGCCAGCAGTTTATTGGGCGGGCCCGGGTACGAGCAGTACTTC.

CDR3 protein: CSASHRGETQYF. The CDR3 DNA reads as TGCAGTGCTAGTCACAGGGGCGAGACCCAGTACTTC. The chain has TRBV20-1 and TRBJ2-5; 7 bases agree with TRBD1. CDR3 length: 12 amino acids. The germline V gene encodes CDR1 DFQATT and CDR2 SNEGSKA (reference sequence). The J segment lost 5 bases and the V segment lost 3 bases, leaving 3 bases of the junction unmatched.

The chain uses TRBV6-2 or TRBV6-3 and TRBJ2-1; D remains unclear. The CDR3 loop spans 13 amino acids. Germline-derived CDR1 and CDR2 are MNHEY and SVGEGT. The germline V and J ends were trimmed by 2 bases and 7 bases, with 9 bases remaining between them. CDR3 DNA sequence: TGTGCCAGCAGTTACGCCGGCGGAAATGAGCAGTTCTTC. It translates to CASSYAGGNEQFF.

A remark on this clone: At the DNA level, this CDR3 is encoded by other sequences in the same sample as well. The rearrangement uses TRBV6-1 and TRBJ1-2; TRBD1 matches at 7 bases. The CDR3 has 14 amino acids. CDR1 MNHNS and CDR2 SASEGT come from the germline V gene. After removal of 1 base from V and 5 bases from J, the junction contained 4 bases not matched to a gene. The CDR3 DNA reads as TGTGCCAGCAGTGAAGGGACAGGACTTTATGGCTACACCTTC. Protein: CASSEGTGLYGYTF.

This clone has only one observation. The chain links TRBV15 to TRBJ1-1; a possible D gene is TRBD1 (5 bases). Germline lookup yields CDR1 LNHNV and CDR2 YYDKDF (reference sequence). The CDR3 totals 15 residues. Between the trimmed V and J ends, which lost 2 bases and 2 bases, there was a span of 12 bases. CDR3 coding DNA: TGTGCCACCAGCAGAAGGCAAGGGGCCAACACTGAAGCTTTCTTT. This codes for CATSRRQGANTEAFF.

The chain recombines TRBV7-9 with TRBJ2-3, with 9 bases that match TRBD1. Trimming removed 5 bases from V and 5 bases from J; junction bases left unmatched: 14. The CDR3 length is 17 residues. Germline V lookup: CDR1 SEHNR, CDR2 FQNEAQ (reference sequence). The CDR3 spells CASSITYRDRVRDTQYF. For the CDR3, the DNA is TGTGCCAGCAGCATCACTTACCGGGACAGGGTTAGAGATACGCAGTATTTT.